This entry lists 9 T cell receptor beta chains sequenced from one sample in a study of regulatory T cells in long-lasting Graves disease. Investigators prepared the TCR beta libraries by applying iRepertoire HTBI primers and Arm-PCR of CDR3 regions. TCRdb redid the calling of the multiplex PCR reads with MiXCR, one entry per CDR3 protein. The table has roughly 420,000 distinct CDR3 sequences, 16% seen once; the top ten hold around a tenth. Time point defined: newly diagnosed GD, antithyroid drugs for less than 3 months. Scientists built the TCR library using RNA that was extracted from PBMCs. These records were also assigned to another study, of T cells in Graves' hyperthyroidism and ophthalmopathy.

The material was peripheral blood mononuclear cells (PBMCs), obtained at new diagnosis, from a patient treated with antithyroid drugs. These receptors were collected from a woman in her 30s with Graves disease.

The J gene is TRBJ1-1, the V gene TRBV6-1, with 8 positions matching TRBD1. CDR3 length: 17 residues. CDR1 and CDR2 from the germline V gene are MNHNS and SASEGT. J gave up 0 bases and V 8 bases, and 14 bases lay outside the gene matches. The CDR3 sequence: CASLGPRDRLMNTEAFF. The CDR3 nucleotides read TGTGCCAGCCTTGGTCCAAGGGACAGGCTCATGAACACTGAAGCTTTCTTT.

This clonotype was seen ten or more times. V usage is TRBV6-1 and J usage is TRBJ2-7; no definite D call. Germline values: CDR1 MNHNS, CDR2 SASEGT. The ends were cut back, 7 bases at V and 9 bases at J, with 22 bases in the middle. CDR3 length: 14 amino acids. CDR3 nucleotide sequence: TGTGCCAGCAAAGGCACCACTACCGAAACGAGGCAGTACTTC. It codes for CASKGTTTETRQYF.

Many counts were recorded for this clonotype. V is TRBV12-3 or TRBV12-4 and J is TRBJ2-1; D remains ambiguous. The germline V and J ends were trimmed by 6 bases and 10 bases, with 13 bases remaining between them. The CDR3 has 12 residues. The CDR3 loop is CASRRDQNEQFF. In nucleotides, the CDR3 is TGTGCCAGCAGACGCGACCAAAACGAGCAGTTCTTC.

The sample holds many counts of this clonotype. The genes are TRBV7-9 and TRBJ2-1, with TRBD2 matching over 12 bases. With 4 bases clipped from V and 2 bases from J, the junction kept 15 bases outside the gene matches. The length of the CDR3 is 20 residues. Germline V lookup: CDR1 SEHNR, CDR2 FQNEAQ (reference sequence). The CDR3 nucleotides read TGTGCCAGCAGCTCCTACACAACTCGGACTAGCGGGAATACCTACAATGAGCAGTTCTTC. It is translated as CASSSYTTRTSGNTYNEQFF.

This clonotype was detected ten times or more. The chain carries TRBV13 and TRBJ2-7; 7 bases are shared with TRBD1. This CDR3 has 15 amino acids. Trimming at V came to 7 bases and at J to 6 bases, leaving 15 bases not matched to a gene. Germline V gives CDR1 PRHDT, CDR2 FYEKMQ (reference sequence). The chain's CDR3 is CASKSGGNHYGEQYF. Written as DNA, the CDR3 is TGTGCCAGCAAATCAGGGGGTAATCACTATGGCGAGCAGTACTTC.

This clonotype turned up a few times. The J gene is TRBJ2-7, the V gene TRBV5-4; 7 bases match TRBD2. CDR3 length: 14 amino acids. Trimming cost V 2 bases and J 7 bases; bases outside gene matches: 9. Germline V gene sequence: CDR1 SGHNT, CDR2 YYREEE (reference sequence). The CDR3 sequence: CASSFSRGSGEQYF. For the CDR3, the DNA is TGTGCCAGCAGCTTCTCTCGGGGTAGCGGGGAGCAGTACTTC. Complete variable domain (other parts from reference TRBV5-4 and TRBJ2-7): ETGVTQSPTHLIKTRGQQVTLRCSSQSGHNTVSWYQQALGQGPQFIFQYYREEENGRGNFPPRFSGLQFPNYSSELNVNALELDDSALYLCASSFSRGSGEQYFGPGTRLTVT.

This sequence joins TRBV6-4 and TRBJ1-4; no firm D call. The germline CDR1 and CDR2 sequences are MRHNA and SNTAGT. V was pared by 5 bases and J by 0 bases, with 16 bases between. The CDR3 is 17 amino acids. CDR3: CASSTPGPGATNEKLFF. The DNA of the CDR3 is TGTGCCAGCAGTACCCCGGGCCCTGGGGCAACTAATGAAAAACTGTTTTTT.

This chain links TRBV14 with TRBJ2-3; weak D call: TRBD1 (6 bases). Germline-derived CDR1 and CDR2 are SGHDN and FVKESK. Trimming took off 1 base at V and 5 bases at J, with 16 bases between the two ends. There are 16 residues in the CDR3. CDR3 nucleotides: TGTGCCAGCAGCCAAGTGGCAGGGGACGAACAAGATACGCAGTATTTT. It specifies CASSQVAGDEQDTQYF.

Many counts were recorded for this clonotype. This chain joins TRBV13 and TRBJ2-7; D remains ambiguous. CDR1 is PRHDT and CDR2 is FYEKMQ in the germline V gene (reference sequence). Trimming left V 1 base short and J 6 bases short, with 7 bases between. The CDR3 covers 12 residues. CDR3 sequence: CASSLEGREQYF. Here the CDR3 DNA reads TGTGCCAGCAGCTTAGAGGGTCGCGAGCAGTACTTC.